This passage covers 8 T cell receptor beta chains from one sample sequenced in a study of shared clonotypes between healthy human individuals. TCRdb's copy holds only in-frame clones and misses some; the assay was immunoSEQ multiplex PCR. Counted here are 2 million or so clones, 85% to 95% occurring once; the ten biggest clones make up more than 0.1%. Sequences were obtained from naive CD4+ T cells sorted from blood. Stated subset: CD45RA+ positively selected. The receptors stem from a man aged 18 to 30 in good health.

J is TRBJ2-7 and V is TRBV10-2; 9 bases map to TRBD2. This CDR3 region has 16 residues. J lost 5 bases, V lost 2 bases, and 10 bases had no gene match. Germline CDR1 is WSHSY and CDR2 is SAAADI. The CDR3 region is CASSERLAAGQDEQYF. DNA of the CDR3: TGCGCCAGCAGTGAGAGACTAGCGGCAGGGCAGGACGAGCAGTACTTC.

The chain employs TRBV5-1 and TRBJ2-7; TRBD1 agrees at 10 bases. The trim removed 4 bases at V and 5 bases at J, leaving 6 bases unmatched. Germline V gives CDR1 SGHRS, CDR2 YFSETQ. This CDR3 is built from 14 residues. The chain's CDR3 is CASSTSGQGHEQYF. As DNA, the CDR3 is TGCGCCAGCAGCACCTCGGGACAGGGGCACGAGCAGTACTTC.

The rearrangement joins TRBV7-9 to TRBJ2-1; TRBD2 matches at 11 bases. Per the germline V gene, CDR1 is SEHNR and CDR2 is FQNEAQ (reference sequence). The junction had 4 bases not matched to a gene; V was cut back by 2 bases and J by 7 bases. CDR3 length equals 15 residues. The CDR3 is CASSLWGTSGNEQFF. DNA of the CDR3: TGTGCCAGCAGCTTATGGGGGACTAGCGGTAATGAGCAGTTCTTC.

V gene TRBV7-9 combines with J gene TRBJ2-1; TRBD1 agrees at 10 bases. This CDR3 has 11 residues. J gave up 16 bases and V 4 bases, and 4 bases lay outside the gene matches. Germline CDR1 is SEHNR and CDR2 is FQNEAQ (reference sequence). Here the CDR3 DNA reads TGTGCCAGCAGCTCGGGACAGGGGACCTTCTTC. This encodes CASSSGQGTFF.

V usage is TRBV28 and J usage is TRBJ1-4, with D perhaps matching TRBD1 (6 bases). Germline V gene lookup returns CDR1 MDHEN and CDR2 SYDVKM. This CDR3 has 15 residues. V lost 5 bases to trimming and J lost 8 bases, with 18 bases between them. The CDR3 sequence: CASSASGGSVEKLFF. CDR3 nucleotide sequence: TGTGCCAGCAGTGCCTCTGGGGGCTCGGTCGAAAAACTGTTTTTT.

The rearrangement links TRBV5-1 to TRBJ2-7; perhaps TRBD1 as D (6 bases). This CDR3 is 14 amino acids long. Germline V gives CDR1 SGHRS, CDR2 YFSETQ. V lost 5 bases and J lost 5, with 17 bases in between. The CDR3 DNA follows: TGCGCCAGCAGAAGCAGGGGACCTCCGAACGAGCAGTACTTC. Translated, it gives CASRSRGPPNEQYF.

This chain links TRBV4-3 with TRBJ2-3; TRBD2 aligns across 11 bases. Trimming took 4 bases from V and 5 from J; bases not matched to a gene: 5. Germline CDR1 and CDR2: LGHNA and YSLEER. CDR3 size: 15 residues. CDR3 DNA sequence: TGCGCCAGCAGCCCCGCCGGACTAGCGGGAGATACGCAGTATTTT. This encodes CASSPAGLAGDTQYF.

The rearrangement links TRBV20-1 to TRBJ2-7; the D gene is possibly TRBD1 (6 bases). CDR1 and CDR2 from the germline V gene are DFQATT and SNEGSKA (reference sequence). The length of the CDR3 is 11 residues. V was shortened by 7 bases and J by 2 bases, with 9 bases between the two germline ends. The CDR3 DNA reads TGCAGTGGGACAGCTGCCTACGAGCAGTACTTC. This gives the protein CSGTAAYEQYF.